One sample yielded the 26 T cell receptor beta chains listed below, sequenced in a study of blood T cell repertoires in COVID-19 (dated by TCRdb to 2019 to 2021). The library relied on the immunoSEQ multiplex PCR assay. TCRdb carries this immuneACCESS record with in-frame sequences only. Its versions omit some clonotypes, under half of them owing to an unresolved V gene in the studies checked, with the rest unexplained. This sample lists tens of thousands of clones; about 74% were detected once. The ten largest clones represent 2.5% to 3% of the sample. Sequencing used peripheral blood. Every receptor here comes from a human donor with acute or convalescent COVID-19. The donor label of this sample is uncertain.

This clone was counted a single time. The chain couples TRBV2 to TRBJ2-1; maybe TRBD2 (7 bases). Deletions cut 8 bases from V and 8 bases from J, with 22 bases between. The CDR3 sequence is 15 residues long. Germline assignment: CDR1 SNHLY and CDR2 FYNNEI. The CDR3 protein is CASLPGRGPQDEQFF. CDR3 coding DNA: TGTGCCAGCCTACCGGGGCGGGGGCCGCAGGATGAGCAGTTCTTC.

The chain recombines TRBV19 with TRBJ1-3; D remains ambiguous. The CDR3 is made up of 14 amino acids. The germline V gene has CDR1 LNHDA and CDR2 SQIVND (reference sequence). Trimming took off 5 bases at V and 0 bases at J, with 8 bases between the two ends. CDR3 residues: CASSAGNSGNTIYF. In DNA form, the CDR3 reads TGTGCCAGTAGTGCAGGAAACTCTGGAAACACCATATATTTT.

CDR3 residues: CSVTGERYGMNTEAFF. In DNA, the CDR3 is TGCAGCGTTACGGGGGAGCGGTATGGGATGAACACTGAAGCTTTCTTT. This chain joins TRBV29-1 and TRBJ1-1; D perhaps matches TRBD1 (5 bases). Trimming pared 5 bases from V and 0 bases from J, leaving 19 bases between. The CDR3 sequence is 16 residues long. CDR1 SQVTM and CDR2 ANQGSEA come from the germline V gene.

The V gene is TRBV11-2, the J gene TRBJ2-3; the D gene is possibly TRBD2 (6 bases). V lost 3 bases to trimming and J lost 2 bases, with 12 bases between them. The CDR3 extends over 15 amino acids. The germline V gene has CDR1 SGHAT and CDR2 FQNNGV. CDR3 protein: CASSFGRGYTDTQYF. CDR3 DNA sequence: TGTGCCAGCAGCTTCGGGCGGGGCTACACAGATACGCAGTATTTT.

The chain employs TRBV2 and TRBJ1-4; 7 bases are a match to TRBD1. The J segment lost 5 bases and the V segment lost 10 bases, leaving 10 bases of the junction unmatched. Germline V gene data show CDR1 as SNHLY and CDR2 as FYNNEI. This CDR3 has 14 residues. Here the CDR3 DNA reads TGTGCCACCAATTGGGACAGCGGGAATGAAAAACTGTTTTTT. Its translation: CATNWDSGNEKLFF.

The chain has TRBV7-2 and TRBJ2-7, with 7 bases that match TRBD2. The CDR3 has 16 amino acids. The J segment lost 0 bases and the V segment lost 1 base, leaving 6 bases of the junction unmatched. CDR1 and CDR2 (germline): SGHTA, FQGNSA. In DNA, the CDR3 is TGTGCCAGCAGCTTAGATGGAGCGGGGACCTCCTACGAGCAGTACTTC. Translating gives CASSLDGAGTSYEQYF.

This clone was detected only a few times. The chain couples TRBV6-2 or TRBV6-3 to TRBJ1-2; the D gene is possibly TRBD1 (6 bases). V lost 4 bases and J 8 bases, leaving 17 bases between the germline ends. This CDR3 contains 14 residues. Per germline, CDR1 MNHEY and CDR2 SVGEGT. CDR3 sequence reads: CASSWTGGAGGYTF. The CDR3 nucleotides read TGTGCCAGCAGTTGGACGGGGGGCGCGGGAGGCTACACCTTC.

This clone occurred a few times. The chain recombines TRBV2 with TRBJ2-7; 7 positions agree with TRBD2. J was trimmed by 1 base and V by 1 base; bases with no gene match: 4. The CDR3 sequence is 15 residues long. From germline, CDR1 is SNHLY and CDR2 FYNNEI. CDR3 sequence reads: CASSEEGSGSYEQYF. CDR3 DNA sequence: TGTGCCAGCAGTGAAGAGGGTAGCGGGTCCTACGAGCAGTACTTC.

V usage is TRBV11-2 and J usage is TRBJ2-1; the D is unclear. This CDR3 has 15 amino acids. Germline V CDR1 and CDR2: SGHAT, FQNNGV. The V end was cut by 0 bases, the J end by 3 bases, with 9 bases between. The CDR3 loop is CASSLDLRSYNEQFF. Here the CDR3 DNA reads TGTGCCAGCAGCTTAGACTTGCGGAGCTACAATGAGCAGTTCTTC.

The genes are TRBV10-2 and TRBJ1-2, with unresolved D. With 4 bases removed from V and 6 bases from J, the gap between germline ends came to 9 bases. Per germline, CDR1 WSHSY and CDR2 SAAADI. This CDR3 spans 12 amino acids. The CDR3 region is CASSGGFDGYTF. CDR3 DNA sequence: TGCGCCAGCAGTGGAGGGTTTGATGGCTACACCTTC.

The rearrangement links TRBV6-6 to TRBJ2-2, with 8 bases matching TRBD2. Trimming removed 3 bases from V and 0 bases from J; junction bases left unmatched: 0. This CDR3 spans 15 amino acids. The V gene's germline CDR1 is MNHNY and CDR2 SVGAGI (reference sequence). CDR3 region: CASSYSGANTGELFF. The CDR3 DNA reads as TGTGCCAGCAGTTATAGCGGGGCGAACACCGGGGAGCTGTTTTTT.

This clone has only one observation. The CDR3 nucleotides are TGTGCCAGCAGCGCCCAGGGCAGGGGTATCGACGAGCAGTACTTC. Amino acids: CASSAQGRGIDEQYF. The V and J genes are TRBV7-3 and TRBJ2-7, with D possibly being TRBD1 (6 bases). The CDR3 spans 15 residues. V lost 5 bases and J 5 bases, leaving 19 bases between the germline ends. Germline V gene sequence: CDR1 SGHTA, CDR2 FQGTGA. The full variable domain, rest sourced from reference TRBV7-3 and TRBJ2-7, is GAGVSQTPSNKVTEKGKYVELRCDPISGHTALYWYRQSLGQGPEFLIYFQGTGAADDSGLPNDRFFAVRPEGSVSTLKIQRTERGDSAVYLCASSAQGRGIDEQYFGPGTRLTVT.

This clone occurred a few times. The CDR3 DNA is TGTGCCAGCAGTCCTGGGACAGGGAGGACTGAAGCTTTCTTT. Translation: CASSPGTGRTEAFF. This chain uses TRBV28 with TRBJ1-1; the match to TRBD1 covers 9 bases. CDR1 and CDR2 (germline): MDHEN, SYDVKM. The CDR3 is made up of 14 amino acids. After removal of 5 bases from V and 5 bases from J, the junction contained 6 bases not matched to a gene.

This clone was seen just once. The chain combines TRBV5-6 with TRBJ1-2; D gene ambiguous. The length of the CDR3 is 13 residues. Trimming stripped 7 bases from V and 3 bases from J, with 13 bases between. The germline V gene has CDR1 SGHDT and CDR2 YYEEEE. The CDR3 DNA reads TGTGCCAGCTTTGGAGGGCGCGACTATGGCTACACCTTC. Its translation is CASFGGRDYGYTF.

The chain employs TRBV7-3 and TRBJ2-2; perhaps TRBD2 as D (5 bases). V was trimmed by 1 base and J by 6 bases, leaving 12 bases between them. Germline assignment: CDR1 SGHTA and CDR2 FQGTGA. The CDR3 loop spans 15 amino acids. CDR3 protein: CASSLMASWAGELFF. The DNA of the CDR3 is TGTGCCAGCAGCTTAATGGCTAGCTGGGCCGGGGAGCTGTTTTTT.

Written as DNA, the CDR3 is TGCGCCAGCAGCTCGCTAGCGGGGAGAGACAATGAGCAGTTCTTC. This codes for CASSSLAGRDNEQFF. The chain is built from TRBV5-1 and TRBJ2-1, with 9 positions matching TRBD2. V gave up 3 bases and J gave up 5 bases; unmatched junction bases: 6. Per germline, CDR1 SGHRS and CDR2 YFSETQ. This CDR3 has 15 amino acids.

The chain recombines TRBV3-1 (or the pseudogene TRBV3-2) with TRBJ2-2, with D perhaps matching TRBD1 (5 bases). Trimming removed 3 bases from V and 4 bases from J, with 12 bases in between. Germline values: CDR1 LGHDT, CDR2 YNNKEL (reference sequence). CDR3 length equals 15 residues. The CDR3 DNA follows: TGTGCCAGCAGCCACCGCAGGGTGATCACCGGGGAGCTGTTTTTT. It specifies CASSHRRVITGELFF.

This clone was seen a few times. This chain joins TRBV6-2 or TRBV6-3 and TRBJ2-1, with D possibly TRBD1 on 5 matching bases. Germline V gives CDR1 MNHEY, CDR2 SVGEGT. This CDR3 has 17 amino acids. V lost 0 bases and J lost 5, with 17 bases in between. The CDR3 nucleotides are TGTGCCAGCAGTTACTCTGCGATAGGGGCGAGCAACAATGAGCAGTTCTTC. Translating gives CASSYSAIGASNNEQFF.

The chain links TRBV4-2 to TRBJ2-1; 8 positions match TRBD2. CDR3 length equals 16 residues. Germline V gives CDR1 LGHNA, CDR2 YNFKEQ. Trimming took 4 bases from V and 7 from J; bases not matched to a gene: 12. The CDR3 here is CASSLMGLEMKNEQFF. In DNA, the CDR3 is TGTGCCAGCAGCCTAATGGGACTAGAGATGAAGAATGAGCAGTTCTTC.

The chain uses TRBV5-8 and TRBJ1-3; D unclear. The CDR3 is made up of 14 amino acids. The ends were cut back, 4 bases at V and 0 bases at J, with 8 bases in the middle. Per germline, CDR1 SGHTS and CDR2 YDEGEE. The CDR3 protein is CASSRGSSGNTIYF. CDR3 in DNA: TGTGCCAGCAGCCGCGGCAGCTCTGGAAACACCATATATTTT.

The chain uses TRBV2 and TRBJ2-7; no definite D call. V lost 3 bases, J lost 9 bases, and 12 bases lay in between. The CDR3 is made up of 12 amino acids. Germline assignment: CDR1 SNHLY and CDR2 FYNNEI. CDR3 region: CASSDLRRGQYV. The CDR3 coding sequence is TGTGCCAGCAGTGATTTGCGTCGCGGGCAGTACGTC.

The genes are TRBV6-6 and TRBJ2-5; tentatively, D is TRBD2 (6 bases). Per germline, CDR1 MNHNY and CDR2 SVGAGI (reference sequence). With 8 bases removed from V and 4 bases from J, the gap between germline ends came to 17 bases. The CDR3 is 14 amino acids. CDR3 nucleotide sequence: TGTGCCAGCCGAGGAAGGAGGGATGGAGAGACCCAGTACTTC. Translation: CASRGRRDGETQYF.

The V and J genes are TRBV28 and TRBJ1-5; 7 bases are a match to TRBD1. Germline CDR1 and CDR2: MDHEN and SYDVKM. J was trimmed by 7 bases and V by 7 bases; bases with no gene match: 16. This CDR3 is 16 amino acids long. The CDR3 loop is CASTQRGPQGGQPQHF. Written as DNA, the CDR3 is TGTGCCAGCACACAGAGGGGTCCCCAGGGGGGCCAGCCCCAGCATTTT.

The CDR3 protein is CASRSSGTETQYF. For the CDR3, the DNA is TGTGCCAGCAGGTCTAGCGGAACAGAGACCCAGTACTTC. The chain combines TRBV2 with TRBJ2-5; 7 bases fit TRBD2. Germline V lookup: CDR1 SNHLY, CDR2 FYNNEI. J gave up 4 bases and V 6 bases, and 5 bases lay outside the gene matches. This CDR3 has 13 residues.

CDR3: CATSDGRRPEAFF. In nucleotides, the CDR3 is TGTGCCACCAGTGATGGGAGAAGGCCTGAAGCTTTCTTT. V usage is TRBV24-1 and J usage is TRBJ1-1; D is uncertain. This CDR3 contains 13 residues. Germline CDR1 reads KGHDR; CDR2 reads SFDVKD. V was cut by 3 bases and J by 6 bases, with 10 bases left in between.

The chain employs TRBV28 and TRBJ2-1, with D perhaps TRBD2 (6 bases). The V gene lost 11 bases and the J gene lost 7 bases, with 9 bases spanning the gap. The CDR3 has 10 amino acids. Germline V gene sequence: CDR1 MDHEN, CDR2 SYDVKM. The DNA for the CDR3 is TGTGCCGGAGGGCGGAATGAGCAGTTCTTC. Translation: CAGGRNEQFF.